A selection of T cell receptor beta chains follows, all from one sample in a study of blood T cell repertoires in COVID-19. The table came from immunoSEQ multiplex PCR; TCRdb's copy has only in-frame clones and leaves some out. The sample has around 160,000 clones, about 89% seen once. The sequencing input was peripheral blood. The receptors derive from a man aged 80 or over with acute or convalescent COVID-19. The CDR3 runs from the conserved cysteine through the conserved F or W. The order of the fields is clone size, J gene, D gene, V gene, CDR3 protein, CDR3 DNA. D genes are given only for firm matches. Size is omitted from some rows. Given values are once, few, many or a class for expanded clones.

NA TRBJ2-7 TRBD2 TRBV5-6 CASSPRGLASNEQYF TGTGCCAGCAGCCCCCGCGGACTAGCATCCAACGAGCAGTACTTC
once TRBJ2-3 TRBD2 TRBV5-1 CASSSGLAGVVGTDTQYF TGCGCCAGCAGCTCCGGACTAGCGGGAGTTGTGGGCACAGATACGCAGTATTTT
NA TRBJ1-3 NA TRBV16 CASSPRGGANTIYF TGTGCCAGCAGCCCCCGAGGAGGGGCAAACACCATATATTTT
NA TRBJ2-3 NA TRBV7-7 CASSQTGVTDTQYF TGTGCCAGCAGTCAAACGGGGGTCACAGATACGCAGTATTTT
NA TRBJ1-2 NA TRBV28 CASSLPSYGYTF TGTGCCAGCAGTCTACCAAGTTATGGCTACACCTTC
NA TRBJ2-7 TRBD1 TRBV18 CASSPGQGSYEQYF TGTGCCAGCTCACCAGGACAGGGTTCCTACGAGCAGTACTTC
few TRBJ1-5 TRBD1 TRBV27 CASGPDRGQPQHF TGTGCCAGCGGACCAGACAGGGGTCAGCCCCAGCATTTT
NA TRBJ1-2 NA TRBV5-4 CASSLSGGYGYTF TGTGCCAGCAGCTTGTCCGGAGGATATGGCTACACCTTC
NA TRBJ2-7 TRBD1 TRBV6-5 CASRAPGQDEQYF TGTGCCAGCAGAGCACCGGGACAGGACGAGCAGTACTTC
NA TRBJ2-1 NA TRBV5-1 CASSLGGLSSYNEQFF TGCGCCAGCAGCTTGGGAGGGTTGAGCTCCTACAATGAGCAGTTCTTC
NA TRBJ1-5 NA TRBV28 CASSLRRAGRYSNQPQHF TGTGCCAGCAGTTTACGGAGGGCAGGTAGATATAGCAATCAGCCCCAGCATTTT
NA TRBJ2-7 TRBD2 TRBV11-2 CASSSRLAGEFYEQYF TGTGCCAGCAGCTCCCGACTAGCGGGAGAATTCTACGAGCAGTACTTC
few TRBJ1-6 TRBD1 TRBV19 CASGTGGATPLHF TGTGCCAGTGGGACAGGGGGCGCGACACCCCTCCACTTT
NA TRBJ2-7 NA TRBV28 CASSLGGGNRPYF TGTGCCAGCAGTTTGGGTGGCGGAAATCGACCGTACTTC
NA TRBJ1-2 NA TRBV5-6 CASSRGGESYGYTF TGTGCCAGCAGCCGCGGTGGAGAAAGCTATGGCTACACCTTC
few TRBJ2-5 TRBD1 TRBV5-1 CASGTWTGALETQYF TGCGCCAGCGGCACATGGACAGGGGCGCTGGAGACCCAGTACTTC
NA TRBJ1-3 NA TRBV28 CASMSGVGNTIYF TGTGCCAGCATGTCAGGGGTCGGAAACACCATATATTTT
NA TRBJ1-6 NA TRBV6-5 CASSRTAYNSPLHF TGTGCCAGCAGTCGGACAGCATATAATTCACCCCTCCACTTT
NA TRBJ1-2 NA TRBV3-1/TRBV3-2 CASSQVPRGLNYGYTF TGTGCCAGCAGCCAAGTCCCCCGGGGACTTAACTATGGCTACACCTTC
NA TRBJ2-1 TRBD1 TRBV7-2 CASSLDPGGPSWFF TGTGCCAGCAGCTTAGACCCAGGGGGCCCTTCCTGGTTCTTC
NA TRBJ2-1 NA TRBV6-4 CASSAGGIVNEQFF TGTGCCAGCAGTGCGGGCGGGATAGTTAATGAGCAGTTCTTC
once TRBJ2-3 TRBD2 TRBV28 CASSLVAGRDTQYF TGTGCCAGCAGTTTGGTAGCGGGAAGGGATACGCAGTATTTT
NA TRBJ1-4 TRBD1 TRBV4-1 CASSQDRGQINEKLFF TGCGCCAGCAGCCAAGATAGGGGACAGATTAATGAAAAACTGTTTTTT
NA TRBJ1-3 TRBD1 TRBV7-2 CASSLVGGAGNTIYF TGTGCCAGCAGCTTAGTAGGGGGCGCTGGAAACACCATATATTTT
NA TRBJ2-7 TRBD1 TRBV9 CASSGQGAGYEQYF TGTGCCAGCAGCGGACAGGGGGCTGGGTACGAGCAGTACTTC
NA TRBJ2-4 TRBD1 TRBV5-1 CASSPDREFTKNIQYF TGCGCCAGCAGCCCAGACAGGGAGTTCACCAAAAACATTCAGTACTTC
once TRBJ1-2 NA TRBV2 CASSVLRQANDGNTF TGTGCCAGCAGTGTATTACGACAGGCTAACGATGGCAACACCTTC
NA TRBJ1-2 NA TRBV12-3/TRBV12-4 CASSQTGRGYTF TGTGCCAGCAGCCAGACAGGACGTGGCTACACCTTC
once TRBJ1-6 NA TRBV28 CASSIQGTNSPLHF TGTGCCAGCAGTATACAGGGAACGAATTCACCCCTCCACTTT
NA TRBJ1-2 TRBD1 TRBV3-1/TRBV3-2 CASSPGPTGTYGYTF TGTGCCAGCAGCCCAGGGCCGACAGGGACCTATGGCTACACCTTC
NA TRBJ2-7 TRBD2 TRBV3-1/TRBV3-2 CASSQGLAGGAYEQYF TGTGCCAGCAGCCAAGGTCTAGCGGGGGGAGCCTACGAGCAGTACTTC
NA TRBJ1-2 NA TRBV7-8 CASSFTAYGYTF TGTGCCAGCAGCTTTACTGCCTATGGCTACACCTTC
NA TRBJ2-7 NA TRBV30 CAWSGDGAYEQYF TGTGCCTGGAGTGGAGACGGAGCCTACGAGCAGTACTTC
NA TRBJ1-3 TRBD1 TRBV9 CASSRTGGEFGNTIYF TGTGCCAGCAGCAGAACAGGGGGCGAGTTTGGAAACACCATATATTTT
NA TRBJ2-3 NA TRBV11-1 CASSLERTDTQYF TGTGCCAGCAGCTTAGAGAGAACAGATACGCAGTATTTT
NA TRBJ1-2 TRBD1 TRBV5-1 CASSPLTGPGEDYGYTF TGCGCCAGCAGCCCCCTGACAGGGCCTGGAGAGGACTATGGCTACACCTTC
NA TRBJ2-5 NA TRBV29-1 CSAAPVVRETQYF TGCAGCGCCGCCCCGGTAGTTCGAGAGACCCAGTACTTC
NA TRBJ2-1 TRBD2 TRBV19 CASSIEEPGLLFRDEQFF TGTGCCAGTAGTATAGAAGAACCGGGACTATTATTCCGTGATGAGCAGTTCTTC